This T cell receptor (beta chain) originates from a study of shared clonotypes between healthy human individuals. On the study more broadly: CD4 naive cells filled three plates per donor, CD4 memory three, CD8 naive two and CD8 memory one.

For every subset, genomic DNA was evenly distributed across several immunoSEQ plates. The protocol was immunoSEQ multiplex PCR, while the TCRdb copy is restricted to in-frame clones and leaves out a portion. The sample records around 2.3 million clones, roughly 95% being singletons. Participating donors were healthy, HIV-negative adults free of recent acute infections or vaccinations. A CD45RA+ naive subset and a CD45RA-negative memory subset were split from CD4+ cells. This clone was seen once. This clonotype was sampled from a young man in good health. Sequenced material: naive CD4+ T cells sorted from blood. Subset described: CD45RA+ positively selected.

The DNA of the CDR3 is TGTGCCAGCAGTTTCCACCAAGCCAAAGGGGGTAGAGGGGAGACCCAGTACTTC. This encodes CASSFHQAKGGRGETQYF. The chain carries TRBV28 and TRBJ2-5; weak D call: TRBD1 (6 bases). The CDR3 covers 18 residues. V lost 3 bases to trimming and J lost 5 bases, with 25 bases between them. Per germline, CDR1 MDHEN and CDR2 SYDVKM.